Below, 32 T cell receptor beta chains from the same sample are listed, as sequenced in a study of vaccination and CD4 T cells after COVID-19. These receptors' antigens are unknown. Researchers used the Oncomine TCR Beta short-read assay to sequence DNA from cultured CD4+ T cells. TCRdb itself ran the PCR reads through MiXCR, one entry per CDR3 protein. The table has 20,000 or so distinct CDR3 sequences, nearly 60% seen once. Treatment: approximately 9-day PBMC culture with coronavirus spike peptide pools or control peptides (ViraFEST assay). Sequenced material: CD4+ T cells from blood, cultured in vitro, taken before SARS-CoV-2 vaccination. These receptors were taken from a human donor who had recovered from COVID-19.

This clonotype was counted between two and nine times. CDR3 residues: CSAKGLAGDSYNEQFF. CDR3 bases: TGCAGTGCTAAAGGACTAGCGGGAGACTCCTACAATGAGCAGTTCTTC. The chain joins TRBV20-1 to TRBJ2-1; 13 bases match TRBD2. The CDR3 sequence is 16 residues long. The V and J ends lost 4 bases and 0 bases, in that order; junction bases with no gene match: 3. The germline V gene encodes CDR1 DFQATT and CDR2 SNEGSKA (reference sequence).

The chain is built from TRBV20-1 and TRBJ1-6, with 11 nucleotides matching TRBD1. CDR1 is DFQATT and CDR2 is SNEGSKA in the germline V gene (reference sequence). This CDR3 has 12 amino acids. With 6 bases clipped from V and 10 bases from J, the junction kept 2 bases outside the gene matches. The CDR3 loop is CSADRGLSPLHF. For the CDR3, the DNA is TGCAGTGCGGACAGGGGGCTCTCACCCCTCCACTTT.

DNA for the CDR3: TGTGCCAGCAGTGATAGAGGCACTGAAGCTTTCTTT. Translated: CASSDRGTEAFF. The chain recombines TRBV28 with TRBJ1-1; no definite D call. The ends were cut back, 5 bases at V and 4 bases at J, with 8 bases in the middle. The CDR3 loop spans 12 amino acids. CDR1 and CDR2 (germline): MDHEN, SYDVKM.

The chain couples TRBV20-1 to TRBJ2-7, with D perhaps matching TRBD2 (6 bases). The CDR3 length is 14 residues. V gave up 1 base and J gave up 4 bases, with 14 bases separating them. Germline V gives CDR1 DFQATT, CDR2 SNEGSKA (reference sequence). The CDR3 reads CSARGPGGVYEQYF. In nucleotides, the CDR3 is TGCAGTGCTAGAGGTCCCGGGGGAGTATACGAGCAGTACTTC.

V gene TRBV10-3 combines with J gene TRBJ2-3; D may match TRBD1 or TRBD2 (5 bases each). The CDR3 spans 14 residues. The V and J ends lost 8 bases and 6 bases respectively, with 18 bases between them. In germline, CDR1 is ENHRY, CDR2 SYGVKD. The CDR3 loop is CAISPQGPADTQYF. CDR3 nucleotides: TGTGCCATCTCACCTCAGGGACCTGCGGATACGCAGTATTTT.

This CDR3 is CASSPGGDGTQYF. The DNA of the CDR3 is TGTGCCAGCAGCCCTGGTGGTGACGGGACCCAGTACTTC. The chain combines TRBV14 with TRBJ2-5; D ambiguous. Looked up from germline, CDR1 is SGHDN and CDR2 is FVKESK. V was cut by 4 bases and J by 7 bases, with 13 bases left in between. The CDR3 spans 13 residues.

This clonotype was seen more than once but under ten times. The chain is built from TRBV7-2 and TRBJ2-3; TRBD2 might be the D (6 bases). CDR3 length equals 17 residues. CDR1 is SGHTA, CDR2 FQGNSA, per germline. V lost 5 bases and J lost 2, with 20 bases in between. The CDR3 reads CASSHAAGTLFTDTQYF. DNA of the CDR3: TGTGCCAGCAGCCATGCAGCGGGTACCCTTTTCACAGATACGCAGTATTTT.

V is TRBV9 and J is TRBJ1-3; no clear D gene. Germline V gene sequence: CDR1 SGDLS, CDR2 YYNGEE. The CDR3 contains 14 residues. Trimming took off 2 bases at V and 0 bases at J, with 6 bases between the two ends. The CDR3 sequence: CASSVTSSGNTIYF. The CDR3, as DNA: TGTGCCAGCAGCGTGACAAGCTCTGGAAACACCATATATTTT.

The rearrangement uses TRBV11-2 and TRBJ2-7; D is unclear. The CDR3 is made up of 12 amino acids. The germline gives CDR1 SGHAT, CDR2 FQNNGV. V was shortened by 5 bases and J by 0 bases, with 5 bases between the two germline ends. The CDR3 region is CASSQASYEQYF. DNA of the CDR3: TGTGCCAGCAGCCAAGCCTCCTACGAGCAGTACTTC.

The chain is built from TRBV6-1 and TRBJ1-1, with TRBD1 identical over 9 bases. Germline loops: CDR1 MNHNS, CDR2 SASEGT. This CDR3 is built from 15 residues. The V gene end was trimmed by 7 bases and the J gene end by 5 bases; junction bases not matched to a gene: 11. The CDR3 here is CASTPPDRGKTEAFF. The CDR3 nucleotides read TGTGCCAGCACCCCCCCGGACAGGGGAAAAACTGAAGCTTTCTTT.

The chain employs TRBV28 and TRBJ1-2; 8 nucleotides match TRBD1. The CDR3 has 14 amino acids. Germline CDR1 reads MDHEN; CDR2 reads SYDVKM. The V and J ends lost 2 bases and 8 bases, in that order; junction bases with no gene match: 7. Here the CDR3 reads CASSLAGQGIGYTF. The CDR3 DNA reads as TGTGCCAGCAGTTTAGCCGGACAGGGTATCGGCTACACCTTC.

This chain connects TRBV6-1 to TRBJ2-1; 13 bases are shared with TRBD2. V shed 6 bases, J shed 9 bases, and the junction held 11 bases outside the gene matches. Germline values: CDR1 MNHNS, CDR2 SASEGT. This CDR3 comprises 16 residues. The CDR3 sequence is CASRRTGLAGVGEQFF. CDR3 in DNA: TGTGCCAGCAGACGGACTGGACTAGCGGGAGTAGGTGAGCAGTTCTTC.

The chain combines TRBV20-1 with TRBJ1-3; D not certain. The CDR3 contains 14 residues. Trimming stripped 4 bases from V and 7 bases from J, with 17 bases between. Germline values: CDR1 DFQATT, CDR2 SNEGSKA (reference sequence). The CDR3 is CSATSATARNTIYF. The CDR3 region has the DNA TGCAGTGCTACTTCCGCAACAGCTCGGAACACCATATATTTT.

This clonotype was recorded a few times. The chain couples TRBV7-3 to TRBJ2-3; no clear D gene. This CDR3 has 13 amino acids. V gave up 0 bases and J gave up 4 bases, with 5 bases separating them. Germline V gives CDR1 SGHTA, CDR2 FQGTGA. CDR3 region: CASSLTGSDTQYF. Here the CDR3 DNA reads TGTGCCAGCAGCTTAACGGGTTCAGATACGCAGTATTTT.

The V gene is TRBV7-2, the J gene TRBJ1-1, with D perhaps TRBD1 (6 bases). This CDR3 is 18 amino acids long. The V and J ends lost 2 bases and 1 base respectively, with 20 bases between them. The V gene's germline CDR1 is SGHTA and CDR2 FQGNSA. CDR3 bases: TGTGCCAGCAGCTTAAAACCGGGGCCAGGGGCCAGGAACACTGAAGCTTTCTTT. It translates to CASSLKPGPGARNTEAFF.

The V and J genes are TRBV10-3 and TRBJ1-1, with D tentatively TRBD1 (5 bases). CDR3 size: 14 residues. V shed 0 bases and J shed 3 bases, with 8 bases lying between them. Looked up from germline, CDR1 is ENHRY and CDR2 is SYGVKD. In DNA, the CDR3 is TGTGCCATCAGTGAGTCGGGGGGGGACACTGAAGCTTTCTTT. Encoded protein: CAISESGGDTEAFF.

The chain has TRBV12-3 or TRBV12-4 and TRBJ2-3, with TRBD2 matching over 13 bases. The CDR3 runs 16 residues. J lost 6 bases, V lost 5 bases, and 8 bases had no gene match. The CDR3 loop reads CASSRTSGRVADTQYF. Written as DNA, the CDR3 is TGTGCCAGCAGTCGGACTAGCGGGAGAGTAGCTGATACGCAGTATTTT.

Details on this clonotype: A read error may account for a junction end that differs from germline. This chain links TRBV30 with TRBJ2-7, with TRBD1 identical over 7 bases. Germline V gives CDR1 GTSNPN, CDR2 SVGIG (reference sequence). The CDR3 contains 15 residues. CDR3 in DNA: TGTGCCTGGAGTGTAGAGGGGGCAGGGGCGTACGAGCGGTACTTC. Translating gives CAWSVEGAGAYERYF.

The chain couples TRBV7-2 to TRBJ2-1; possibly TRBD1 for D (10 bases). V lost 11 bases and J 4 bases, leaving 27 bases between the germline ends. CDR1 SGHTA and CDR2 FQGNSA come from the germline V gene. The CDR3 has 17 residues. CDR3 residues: CASQRQGALAGYNEQFF. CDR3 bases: TGTGCCTCCCAACGACAGGGGGCCCTAGCGGGGTACAATGAGCAGTTCTTC.

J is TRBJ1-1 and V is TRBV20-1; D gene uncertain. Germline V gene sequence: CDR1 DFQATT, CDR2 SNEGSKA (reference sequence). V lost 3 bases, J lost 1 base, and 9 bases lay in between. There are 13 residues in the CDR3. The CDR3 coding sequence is TGCAGTGCTAGCAGGCAGAGGAACACTGAAGCTTTCTTT. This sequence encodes CSASRQRNTEAFF.

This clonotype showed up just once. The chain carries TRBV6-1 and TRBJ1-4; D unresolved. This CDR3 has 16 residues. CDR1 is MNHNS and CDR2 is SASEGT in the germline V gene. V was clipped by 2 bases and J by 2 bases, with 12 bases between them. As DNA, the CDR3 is TGTGCCAGCAGTGAAAGTACGGCCGGCACTAATGAAAAACTGTTTTTT. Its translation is CASSESTAGTNEKLFF.

This chain's CDR3 is CAWSPWTRNGYTF. CDR3 nucleotides: TGTGCCTGGAGCCCTTGGACCCGGAACGGTTACACCTTC. The V and J genes are TRBV30 and TRBJ1-2; unclear D gene. Germline V gives CDR1 GTSNPN, CDR2 SVGIG (reference sequence). The CDR3 runs 13 residues. Trimming took 3 bases from V and 11 from J, leaving 19 bases between them.

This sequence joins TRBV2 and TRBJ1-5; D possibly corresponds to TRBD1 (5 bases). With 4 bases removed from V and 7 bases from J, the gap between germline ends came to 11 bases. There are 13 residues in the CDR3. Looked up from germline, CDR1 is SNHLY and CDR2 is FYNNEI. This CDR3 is CASSGGRGQPQHF. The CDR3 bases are TGTGCCAGCAGTGGGGGACGCGGGCAGCCCCAGCATTTT.

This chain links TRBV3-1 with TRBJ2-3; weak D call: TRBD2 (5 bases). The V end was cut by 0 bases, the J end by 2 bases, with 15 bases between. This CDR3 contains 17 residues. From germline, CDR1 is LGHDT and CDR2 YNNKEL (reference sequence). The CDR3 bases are TGTGCCAGCAGCCAAGATTCAGCGGAAGGCGTCACAGATACGCAGTATTTT. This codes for CASSQDSAEGVTDTQYF.

CDR3 DNA: TGTGCCAGCAGCCAGGGGTACCAAGAGACCCAGTACTTC. The encoded protein is CASSQGYQETQYF. This chain joins TRBV11-3 and TRBJ2-5; D possibly corresponds to TRBD1 (6 bases). Germline lookup yields CDR1 SGHNT and CDR2 YENEEA. The CDR3 spans 13 residues. V was trimmed by 5 bases and J by 0 bases, leaving 7 bases between them.

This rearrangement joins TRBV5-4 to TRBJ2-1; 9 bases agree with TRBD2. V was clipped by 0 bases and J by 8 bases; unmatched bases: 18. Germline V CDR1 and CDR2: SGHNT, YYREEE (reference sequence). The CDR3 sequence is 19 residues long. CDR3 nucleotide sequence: TGTGCCAGCAGCTTGGATGGGGTAGCGGGAGTGGAAGTAGGGTATGAGCAGTTCTTC. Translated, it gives CASSLDGVAGVEVGYEQFF.

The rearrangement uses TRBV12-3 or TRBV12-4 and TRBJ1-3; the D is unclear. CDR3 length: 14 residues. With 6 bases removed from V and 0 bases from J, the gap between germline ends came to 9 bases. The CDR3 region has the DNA TGTGCCAGCAGCTCCGTCCACTCTGGAAACACCATATATTTT. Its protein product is CASSSVHSGNTIYF.

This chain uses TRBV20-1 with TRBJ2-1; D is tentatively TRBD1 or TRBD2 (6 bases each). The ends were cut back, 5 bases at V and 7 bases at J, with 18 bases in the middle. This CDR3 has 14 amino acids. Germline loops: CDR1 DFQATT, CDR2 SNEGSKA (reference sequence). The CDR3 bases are TGCAGTGCTCCTCGATGGGGGGCCTTTAATGAGCAGTTCTTC. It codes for CSAPRWGAFNEQFF.

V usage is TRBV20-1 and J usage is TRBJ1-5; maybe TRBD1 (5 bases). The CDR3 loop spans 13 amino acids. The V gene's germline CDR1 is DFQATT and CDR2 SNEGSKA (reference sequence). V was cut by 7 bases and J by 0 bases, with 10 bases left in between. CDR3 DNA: TGCAGTGTTGAAGGGGATAGCAATCAGCCCCAGCATTTT. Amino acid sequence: CSVEGDSNQPQHF.

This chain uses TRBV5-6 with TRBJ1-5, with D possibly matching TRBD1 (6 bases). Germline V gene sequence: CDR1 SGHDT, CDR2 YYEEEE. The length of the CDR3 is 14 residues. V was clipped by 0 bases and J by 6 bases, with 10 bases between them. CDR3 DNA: TGTGCCAGCAGCTTGGCACAGGGTCTTCAGCCCCAGCATTTT. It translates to CASSLAQGLQPQHF. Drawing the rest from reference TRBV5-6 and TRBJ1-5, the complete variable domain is DAGVTQSPTHLIKTRGQQVTLRCSPKSGHDTVSWYQQALGQGPQFIFQYYEEEERQRGNFPDRFSGHQFPNYSSELNVNALLLGDSALYLCASSLAQGLQPQHFGDGTRLSIL.

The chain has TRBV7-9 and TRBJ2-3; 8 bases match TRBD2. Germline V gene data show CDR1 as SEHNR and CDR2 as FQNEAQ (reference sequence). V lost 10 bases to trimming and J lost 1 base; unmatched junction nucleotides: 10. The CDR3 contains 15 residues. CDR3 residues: CATDGGAGGTDTQYF. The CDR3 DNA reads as TGTGCCACCGACGGGGGAGCGGGAGGCACAGATACGCAGTATTTT.

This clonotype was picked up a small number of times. The CDR3 loop reads CSAEVRDRGGNTIYF. DNA for the CDR3: TGCAGTGCTGAAGTCCGGGACAGGGGTGGAAACACCATATATTTT. The chain recombines TRBV20-1 with TRBJ1-3; the match to TRBD1 covers 10 bases. Per the germline V gene, CDR1 is DFQATT and CDR2 is SNEGSKA (reference sequence). Trimming took 5 bases from V and 3 from J; bases not matched to a gene: 7. CDR3 length equals 15 residues.